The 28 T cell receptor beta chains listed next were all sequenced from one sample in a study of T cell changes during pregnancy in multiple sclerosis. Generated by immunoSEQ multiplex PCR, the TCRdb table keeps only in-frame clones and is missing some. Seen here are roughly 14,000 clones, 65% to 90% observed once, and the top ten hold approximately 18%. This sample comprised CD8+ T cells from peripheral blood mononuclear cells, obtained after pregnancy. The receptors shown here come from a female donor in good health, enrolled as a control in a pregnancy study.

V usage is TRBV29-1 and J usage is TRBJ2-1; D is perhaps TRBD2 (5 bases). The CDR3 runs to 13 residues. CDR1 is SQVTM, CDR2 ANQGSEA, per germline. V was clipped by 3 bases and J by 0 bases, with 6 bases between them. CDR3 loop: CSVDGSSYNEQFF. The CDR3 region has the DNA TGCAGCGTTGATGGGAGCTCCTACAATGAGCAGTTCTTC.

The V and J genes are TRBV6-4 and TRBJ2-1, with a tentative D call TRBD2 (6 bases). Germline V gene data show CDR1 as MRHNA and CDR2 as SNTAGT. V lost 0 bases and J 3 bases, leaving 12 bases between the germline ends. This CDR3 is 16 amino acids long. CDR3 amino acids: CASSDSAGGDYNEQFF. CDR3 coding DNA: TGTGCCAGCAGTGACTCTGCAGGAGGGGACTACAATGAGCAGTTCTTC.

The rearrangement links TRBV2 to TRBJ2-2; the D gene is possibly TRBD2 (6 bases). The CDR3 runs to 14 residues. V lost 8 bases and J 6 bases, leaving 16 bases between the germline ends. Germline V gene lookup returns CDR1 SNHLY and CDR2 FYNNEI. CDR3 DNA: TGTGCCAGCGAGGGACTGAAAGACGCCGGGGAGCTGTTTTTT. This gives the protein CASEGLKDAGELFF.

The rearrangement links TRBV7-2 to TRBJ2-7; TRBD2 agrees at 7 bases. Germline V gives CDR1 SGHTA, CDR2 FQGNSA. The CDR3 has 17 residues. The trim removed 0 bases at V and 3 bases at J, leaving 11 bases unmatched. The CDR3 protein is CASSLARGGGEVYEQYF. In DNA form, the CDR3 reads TGTGCCAGCAGCTTAGCGCGAGGCGGGGGAGAGGTCTACGAGCAGTACTTC.

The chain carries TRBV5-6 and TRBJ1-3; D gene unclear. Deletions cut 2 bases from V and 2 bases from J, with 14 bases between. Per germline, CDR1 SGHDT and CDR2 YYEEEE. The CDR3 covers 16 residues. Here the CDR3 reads CASSLGLRVTGNTIYF. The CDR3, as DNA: TGTGCCAGCAGCTTAGGACTCAGAGTCACTGGAAACACCATATATTTT.

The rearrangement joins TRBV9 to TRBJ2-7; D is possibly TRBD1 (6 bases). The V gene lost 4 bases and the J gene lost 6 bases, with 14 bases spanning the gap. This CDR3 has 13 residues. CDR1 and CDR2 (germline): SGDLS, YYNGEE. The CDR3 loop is CASSSPTGSEQYF. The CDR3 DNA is TGTGCCAGCAGCTCCCCGACAGGCTCCGAGCAGTACTTC.

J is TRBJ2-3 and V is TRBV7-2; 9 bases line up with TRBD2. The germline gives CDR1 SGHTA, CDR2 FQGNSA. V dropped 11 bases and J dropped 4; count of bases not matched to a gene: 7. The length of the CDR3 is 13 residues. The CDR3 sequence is CADAGGGADTQYF. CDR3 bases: TGTGCCGACGCGGGAGGGGGGGCAGATACGCAGTATTTT.

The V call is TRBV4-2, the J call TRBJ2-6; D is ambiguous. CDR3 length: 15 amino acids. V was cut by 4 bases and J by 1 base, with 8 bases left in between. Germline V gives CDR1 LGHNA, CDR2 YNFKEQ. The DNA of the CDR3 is TGTGCCAGCAGCCCTTCCGAGTCTGGGGCCAACGTCCTGACTTTC. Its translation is CASSPSESGANVLTF.

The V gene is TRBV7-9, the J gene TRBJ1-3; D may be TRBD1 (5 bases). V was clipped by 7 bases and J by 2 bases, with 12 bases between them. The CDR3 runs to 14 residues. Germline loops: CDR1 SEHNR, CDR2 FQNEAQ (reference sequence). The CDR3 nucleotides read TGTGCCAGCAAGGCGCCAGGGACTGGAAACACCATATATTTT. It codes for CASKAPGTGNTIYF.

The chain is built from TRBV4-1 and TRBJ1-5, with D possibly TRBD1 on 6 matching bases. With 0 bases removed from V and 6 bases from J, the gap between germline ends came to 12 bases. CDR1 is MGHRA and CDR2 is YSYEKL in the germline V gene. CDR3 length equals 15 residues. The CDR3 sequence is CASSQEGAGVQPQHF. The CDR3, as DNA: TGCGCCAGCAGCCAAGAAGGGGCAGGGGTTCAGCCCCAGCATTTT.

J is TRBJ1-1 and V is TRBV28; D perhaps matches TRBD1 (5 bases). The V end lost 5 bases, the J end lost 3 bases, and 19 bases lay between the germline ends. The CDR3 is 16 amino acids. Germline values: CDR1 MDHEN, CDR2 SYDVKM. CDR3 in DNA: TGTGCCAGCAGTCACATTCTAAGGGGCGAGGACACTGAAGCTTTCTTT. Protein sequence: CASSHILRGEDTEAFF.

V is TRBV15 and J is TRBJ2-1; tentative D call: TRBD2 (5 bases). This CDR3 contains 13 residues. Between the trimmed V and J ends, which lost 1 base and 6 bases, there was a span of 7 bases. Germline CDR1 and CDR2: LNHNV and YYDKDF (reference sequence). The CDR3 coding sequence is TGTGCCACCAGCAGAGCAGCGGCCAATGAGCAGTTCTTC. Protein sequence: CATSRAAANEQFF.

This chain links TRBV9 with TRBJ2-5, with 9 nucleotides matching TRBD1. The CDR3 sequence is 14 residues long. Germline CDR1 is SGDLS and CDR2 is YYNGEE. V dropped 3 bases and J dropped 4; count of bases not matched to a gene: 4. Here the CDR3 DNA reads TGTGCCAGCAGCGGGACAGGGGTCGGAGAGACCCAGTACTTC. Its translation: CASSGTGVGETQYF.

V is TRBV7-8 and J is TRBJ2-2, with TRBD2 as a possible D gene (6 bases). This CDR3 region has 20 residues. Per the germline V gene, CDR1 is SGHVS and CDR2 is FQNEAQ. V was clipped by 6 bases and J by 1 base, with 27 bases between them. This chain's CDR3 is CASSPDVHVEGRMNTGELFF. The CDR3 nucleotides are TGTGCCAGCAGTCCAGACGTCCACGTGGAGGGCCGGATGAACACCGGGGAGCTGTTTTTT.

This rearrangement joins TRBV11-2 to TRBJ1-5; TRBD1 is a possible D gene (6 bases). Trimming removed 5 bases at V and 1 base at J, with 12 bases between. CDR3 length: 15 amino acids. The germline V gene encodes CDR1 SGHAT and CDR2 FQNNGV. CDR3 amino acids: CASSPTGGSNQPQHF. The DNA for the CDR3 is TGTGCCAGCAGCCCGACAGGTGGAAGCAATCAGCCCCAGCATTTT.

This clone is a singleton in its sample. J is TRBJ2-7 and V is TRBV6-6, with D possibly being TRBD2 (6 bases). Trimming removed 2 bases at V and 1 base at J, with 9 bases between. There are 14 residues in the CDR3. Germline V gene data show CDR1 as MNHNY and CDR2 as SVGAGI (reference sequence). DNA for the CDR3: TGTGCCAGCAGTTACGGCGGGGAGTCCTACGAGCAGTACTTC. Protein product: CASSYGGESYEQYF.

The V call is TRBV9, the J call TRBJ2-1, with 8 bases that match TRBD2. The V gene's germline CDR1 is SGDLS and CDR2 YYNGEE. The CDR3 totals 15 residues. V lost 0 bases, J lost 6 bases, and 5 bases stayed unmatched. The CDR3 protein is CASSVGGGTSNEQFF. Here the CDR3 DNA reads TGTGCCAGCAGCGTAGGTGGTGGGACTAGCAATGAGCAGTTCTTC. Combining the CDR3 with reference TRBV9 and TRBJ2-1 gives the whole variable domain DSGVTQTPKHLITATGQRVTLRCSPRSGDLSVYWYQQSLDQGLQFLIQYYNGEERAKGNILERFSAQQFPDLHSELNLSSLELGDSALYFCASSVGGGTSNEQFFGPGTRLTVL.

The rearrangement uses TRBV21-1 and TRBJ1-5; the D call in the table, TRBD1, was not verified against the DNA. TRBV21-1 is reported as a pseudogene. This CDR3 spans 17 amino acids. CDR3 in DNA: TGTGCCAGCAGCAAATTCGAGGACAGGGGCCTTAATCAGCCCCAGCATTTT. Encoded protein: CASSKFEDRGLNQPQHF.

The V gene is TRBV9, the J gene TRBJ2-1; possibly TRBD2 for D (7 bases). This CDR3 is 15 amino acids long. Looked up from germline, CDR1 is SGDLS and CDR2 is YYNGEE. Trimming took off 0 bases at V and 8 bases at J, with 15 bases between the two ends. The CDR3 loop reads CASSVGRGAGDEQFF. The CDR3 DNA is TGTGCCAGCAGCGTAGGTCGGGGGGCCGGGGATGAGCAGTTCTTC.

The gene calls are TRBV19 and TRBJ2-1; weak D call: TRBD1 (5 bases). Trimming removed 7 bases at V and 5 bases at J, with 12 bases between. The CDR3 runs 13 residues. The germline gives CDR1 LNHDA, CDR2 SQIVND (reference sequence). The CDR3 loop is CASKRGRDNEQFF. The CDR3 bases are TGTGCCAGTAAAAGGGGAAGGGACAATGAGCAGTTCTTC.

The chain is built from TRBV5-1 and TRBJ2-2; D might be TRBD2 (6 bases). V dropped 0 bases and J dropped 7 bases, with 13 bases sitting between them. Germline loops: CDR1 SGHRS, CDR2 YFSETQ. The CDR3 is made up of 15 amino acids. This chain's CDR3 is CASSLAGGIGGELFF. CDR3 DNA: TGCGCCAGCAGCTTGGCAGGCGGGATTGGCGGGGAGCTGTTTTTT.

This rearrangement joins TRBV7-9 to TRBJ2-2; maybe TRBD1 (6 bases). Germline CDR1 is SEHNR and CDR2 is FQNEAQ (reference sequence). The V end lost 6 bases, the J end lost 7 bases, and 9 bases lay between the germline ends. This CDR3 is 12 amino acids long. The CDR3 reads CASRSGVGELFF. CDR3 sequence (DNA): TGTGCCAGCAGATCAGGGGTCGGGGAGCTGTTTTTT.

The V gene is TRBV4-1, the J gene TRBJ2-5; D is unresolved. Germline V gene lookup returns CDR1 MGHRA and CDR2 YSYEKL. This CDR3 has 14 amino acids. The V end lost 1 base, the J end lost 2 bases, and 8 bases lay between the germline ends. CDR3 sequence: CASSQGLAQETQYF. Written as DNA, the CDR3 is TGCGCCAGCAGCCAAGGATTAGCACAAGAGACCCAGTACTTC.

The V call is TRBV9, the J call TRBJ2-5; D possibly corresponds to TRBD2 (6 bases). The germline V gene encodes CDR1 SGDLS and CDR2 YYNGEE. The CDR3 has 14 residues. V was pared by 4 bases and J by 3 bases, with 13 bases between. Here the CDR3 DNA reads TGTGCCAGCAGCACCCGAGTAGCGGAAGAGACCCAGTACTTC. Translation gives CASSTRVAEETQYF.

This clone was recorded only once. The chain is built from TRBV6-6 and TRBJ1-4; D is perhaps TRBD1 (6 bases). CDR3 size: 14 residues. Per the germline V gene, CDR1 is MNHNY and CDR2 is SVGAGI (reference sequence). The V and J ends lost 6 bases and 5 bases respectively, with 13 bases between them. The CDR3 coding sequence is TGTGCCAGCAGCCGAGGGGGAGAAAATGAAAAACTGTTTTTT. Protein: CASSRGGENEKLFF.

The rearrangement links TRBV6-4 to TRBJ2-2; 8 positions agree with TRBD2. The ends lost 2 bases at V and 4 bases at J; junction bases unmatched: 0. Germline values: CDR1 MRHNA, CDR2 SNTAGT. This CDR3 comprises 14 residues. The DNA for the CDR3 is TGTGCCAGCAGTGACAGCGGGAGCACCGGGGAGCTGTTTTTT. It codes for CASSDSGSTGELFF.

The CDR3 protein is CASRRTSGGLNEQFF. The CDR3, as DNA: TGTGCCAGCAGGCGGACTAGCGGGGGACTAAATGAGCAGTTCTTC. V and J are TRBV7-3 and TRBJ2-1; 13 bases are shared with TRBD2. The CDR3 length is 15 residues. Germline V CDR1 and CDR2: SGHTA, FQGTGA. With 6 bases clipped from V and 7 bases from J, the junction kept 6 bases outside the gene matches.

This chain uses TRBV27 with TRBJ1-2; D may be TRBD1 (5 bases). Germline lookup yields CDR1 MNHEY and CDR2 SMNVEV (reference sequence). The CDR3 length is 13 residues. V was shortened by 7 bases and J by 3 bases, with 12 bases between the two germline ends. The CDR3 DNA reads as TGTGCCAGCATGGGGCAGGGTTACTATGGCTACACCTTC. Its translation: CASMGQGYYGYTF.